These 7 T cell receptor beta chains were sequenced from one sample in a study of T cells in women clearing cervical HPV infection listed by TCRdb under 2018. Libraries were made using the immunoSEQ multiplex PCR assay. The table comes from immuneACCESS by way of TCRdb, which keeps in-frame sequences with V and J called. Part of the clones is missing from these tables; in studies checked, under half for an unresolved V gene and the rest for unknown reasons. This sample's table lists approximately 23,000 clones. Together, the top ten hold 12% of the sample. The sequencing sample was made of blood buffy coat. These receptors were collected from a woman aged 18-70 years with a cervical HPV16 infection that either progressed to CIN3+ or cleared (not recorded which).

A note on this clone: The DNA ends 3 residues before the CDR3 does, and the rest of the CDR3 is filled in from the germline J gene. The V gene is TRBV10-3, the J gene TRBJ2-2, with D uncertain. Looked up from germline, CDR1 is ENHRY and CDR2 is SYGVKD. There are 15 residues in the CDR3. The CDR3 reads CAISESATASEKLFF. CDR3 DNA, as far as it was read: TGTGCCATCAGTGAGTCTGCCACGGCTAGTGAAAAG.

As regards this clone: Read data end 3 residues before the CDR3 end; the end is taken from the germline J gene. This chain links TRBV5-6 with TRBJ2-5, with 9 bases identical to TRBD2. This CDR3 region has 15 residues. In germline, CDR1 is SGHDT, CDR2 YYEEEE. V dropped 0 bases and J dropped 5; count of bases not matched to a gene: 5. CDR3 sequence reads: CASSLVAGVWETQYF. The part of the CDR3 DNA that was read is TGTGCCAGCAGCTTGGTAGCGGGGGTTTGGGAGACC.

In regard to this clone: The read stops 3 residues short of the end of the CDR3; the missing end is completed from the germline J gene. This chain joins TRBV2 and TRBJ1-2, with D unresolved. The CDR3 covers 11 residues. Germline loops: CDR1 SNHLY, CDR2 FYNNEI. CDR3 loop: CASSEAYIYTF. The CDR3 bases that were read are TGTGCCAGCAGTGAAGCATACATC.

Judged by frequency, this clone is medium-sized. The CDR3 is cut off 3 residues early in the read; its end comes from the germline J gene. The chain recombines TRBV19 with TRBJ2-6; no clear D. CDR3 length: 17 residues. Trimming removed 7 bases at V and 0 bases at J, with 16 bases between. Germline assignment: CDR1 LNHDA and CDR2 SQIVND (reference sequence). CDR3 in amino acids: CASTRSRFDSGANVLTF. Partial CDR3 DNA: TGTGCCAGTACCCGTTCCCGGTTTGACTCTGGGGCCAACGTC.

Note on this clone: The CDR3 end falls 3 residues outside the read, so it is completed with the germline J gene. The chain combines TRBV19 with TRBJ2-1; TRBD1 agrees at 8 bases. This CDR3 region has 14 residues. CDR1 LNHDA and CDR2 SQIVND come from the germline V gene (reference sequence). J lost 8 bases, V lost 6 bases, and 9 bases had no gene match. The CDR3 reads CASRHGAGGYEQFF. The CDR3 bases that were read are TGTGCCAGTAGGCATGGGGCAGGGGGCTATGAG.

A note on this clone: The missing CDR3 end, 3 residues past where the read stops, is filled in from the germline J gene. This sequence joins TRBV30 and TRBJ1-5, with D tentatively TRBD1 (5 bases). Germline V gives CDR1 GTSNPN, CDR2 SVGIG (reference sequence). Trimming pared 0 bases from V and 0 bases from J, leaving 9 bases between. This CDR3 region has 15 residues. The part of the CDR3 DNA that was read is TGTGCCTGGAGTGTTACAGGCAATAGCAATCAGCCC. This sequence encodes CAWSVTGNSNQP. The whole CDR3 is CAWSVTGNSNQPQHF.

Comments on this clone: Read coverage stops 3 residues before the CDR3 terminus; the germline J gene supplies the remainder. The chain is built from TRBV7-3 and TRBJ1-2; D perhaps matches TRBD1 (5 bases). Trimming cost V 2 bases and J 5 bases, with 15 bases left between them. The CDR3 runs 15 residues. Germline lookup yields CDR1 SGHTA and CDR2 FQGTGA. This CDR3 is CASSLGRGAGYGYTF. The covered CDR3 bases are TGTGCCAGCAGCTTAGGGAGGGGCGCGGGGTATGGC.